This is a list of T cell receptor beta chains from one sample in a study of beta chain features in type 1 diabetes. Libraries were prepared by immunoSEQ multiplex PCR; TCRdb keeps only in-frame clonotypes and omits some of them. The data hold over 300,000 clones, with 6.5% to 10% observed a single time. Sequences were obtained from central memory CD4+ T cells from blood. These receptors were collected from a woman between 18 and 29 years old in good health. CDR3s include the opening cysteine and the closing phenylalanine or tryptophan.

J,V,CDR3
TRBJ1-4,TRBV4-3,CASSQDGVRGEKLFF
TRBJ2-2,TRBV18,CASSPDRGNTGELFF
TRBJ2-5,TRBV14,CASSQGAETQYF
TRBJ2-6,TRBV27,CASSLRWTGDSGANVLTF
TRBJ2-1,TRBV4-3,CASSQDLAVSSYNEQFF
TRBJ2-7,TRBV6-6,CASRGQTGGPYEQYF
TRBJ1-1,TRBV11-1,CASSRGLNTEAFF
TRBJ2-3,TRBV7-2,CASSLRAGASTDTQYF
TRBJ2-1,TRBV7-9,CASSLRGMLYNEQFF
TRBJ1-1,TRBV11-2,CASSSNGGWGTEAFF
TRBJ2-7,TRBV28,CASSPLNIRVWIYEQYF
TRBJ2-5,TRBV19,CASSLDSSGETQYF
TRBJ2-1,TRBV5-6,CASSLMARSSYNEQFF
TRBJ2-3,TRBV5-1,CASSYPGEDTQYF
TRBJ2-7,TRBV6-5,CASRRGQLSYEQYF
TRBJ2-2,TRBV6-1,CASEFGRGRAGELFF
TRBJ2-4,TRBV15,CATSTTSGSGAANIQYF
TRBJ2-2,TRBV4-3,CASSQALTNTGELFF
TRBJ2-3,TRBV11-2,CASSLLRDTQYF
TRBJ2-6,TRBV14,CASSPDRYGFSGANVLTF
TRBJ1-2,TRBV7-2,CASSIDRVKNYGYTF
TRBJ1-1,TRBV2,CASSEDLPGIIEAFF
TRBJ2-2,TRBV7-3,CASSKTSGTTGELFF
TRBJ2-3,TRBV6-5,CASTSDSPITYTQYF
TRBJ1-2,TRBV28,CASSPGTEYGYTF
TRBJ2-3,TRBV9,CASSVGRSDRDHYLFDTQYF
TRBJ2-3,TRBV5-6,CASSSTPSTQYF
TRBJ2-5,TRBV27,CASSPQGETQYF
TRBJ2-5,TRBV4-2,CASSSGTSGWMTQYF
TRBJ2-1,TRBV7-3,CASSSGLAGGYNEQFF
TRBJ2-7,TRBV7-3,CASSTRGDNSYEQYF
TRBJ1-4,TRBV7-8,CASSAGQPGEKLFF
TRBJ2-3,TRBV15,CATSPVAGSTDTQYF
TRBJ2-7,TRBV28,CASRLNSGRVYEQYF
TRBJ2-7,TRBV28,CASSHTSSGFEQYF
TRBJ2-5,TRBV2,CASSWTSGIPETRYF